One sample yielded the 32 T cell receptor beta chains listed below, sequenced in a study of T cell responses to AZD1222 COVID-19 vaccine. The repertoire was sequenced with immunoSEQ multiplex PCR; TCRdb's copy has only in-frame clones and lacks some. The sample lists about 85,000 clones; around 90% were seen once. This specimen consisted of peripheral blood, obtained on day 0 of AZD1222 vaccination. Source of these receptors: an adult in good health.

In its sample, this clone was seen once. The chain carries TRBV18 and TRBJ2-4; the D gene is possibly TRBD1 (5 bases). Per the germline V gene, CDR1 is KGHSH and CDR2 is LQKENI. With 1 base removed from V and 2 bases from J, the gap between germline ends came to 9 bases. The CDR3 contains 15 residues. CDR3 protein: CASSPQTGSKNIQYF. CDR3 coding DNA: TGTGCCAGCTCACCACAAACAGGATCCAAAAACATTCAGTACTTC. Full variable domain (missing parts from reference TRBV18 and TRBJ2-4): NAGVMQNPRHLVRRRGQEARLRCSPMKGHSHVYWYRQLPEEGLKFMVYLQKENIIDESGMPKERFSAEFPKEGPSILRIQQVVRGDSAAYFCASSPQTGSKNIQYFGAGTRLSVL.

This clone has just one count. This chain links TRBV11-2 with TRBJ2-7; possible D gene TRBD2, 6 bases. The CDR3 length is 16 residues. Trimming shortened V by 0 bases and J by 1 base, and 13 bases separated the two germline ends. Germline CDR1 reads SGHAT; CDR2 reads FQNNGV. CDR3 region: CASSLESWRGSYEQYF. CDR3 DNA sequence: TGTGCCAGCAGCTTAGAGTCATGGAGGGGTTCCTACGAGCAGTACTTC.

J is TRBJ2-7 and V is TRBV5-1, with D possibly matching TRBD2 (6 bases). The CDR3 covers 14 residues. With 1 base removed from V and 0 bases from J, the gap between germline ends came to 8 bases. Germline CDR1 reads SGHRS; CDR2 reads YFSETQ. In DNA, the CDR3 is TGCGCCAGCAGCTTGTGGGAGGCCTCCTACGAGCAGTACTTC. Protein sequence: CASSLWEASYEQYF.

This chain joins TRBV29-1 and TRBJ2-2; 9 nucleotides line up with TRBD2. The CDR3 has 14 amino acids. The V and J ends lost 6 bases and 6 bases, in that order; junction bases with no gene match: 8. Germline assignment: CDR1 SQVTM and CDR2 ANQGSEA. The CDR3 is CSVMAGGPSGELFF. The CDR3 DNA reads TGCAGCGTGATGGCGGGAGGGCCTTCCGGGGAGCTGTTTTTT.

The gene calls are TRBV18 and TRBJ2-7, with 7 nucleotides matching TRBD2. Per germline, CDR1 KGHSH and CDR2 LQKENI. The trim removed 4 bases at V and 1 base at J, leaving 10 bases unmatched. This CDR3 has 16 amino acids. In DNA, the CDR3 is TGTGCCAGCTCACGGAGTGCGACTAGCATTTCCTACGAGCAGTACTTC. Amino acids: CASSRSATSISYEQYF. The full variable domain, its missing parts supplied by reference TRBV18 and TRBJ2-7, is NAGVMQNPRHLVRRRGQEARLRCSPMKGHSHVYWYRQLPEEGLKFMVYLQKENIIDESGMPKERFSAEFPKEGPSILRIQQVVRGDSAAYFCASSRSATSISYEQYFGPGTRLTVT.

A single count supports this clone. CDR3 DNA: TGTGCCAGCAGGCCGCAGGGGGCTAATGAGCAGTTCTTC. Translating gives CASRPQGANEQFF. V is TRBV12-3 or TRBV12-4 and J is TRBJ2-1, with TRBD1 identical over 8 bases. The length of the CDR3 is 13 residues. Trimming at V came to 6 bases and at J to 7 bases, leaving 5 bases not matched to a gene.

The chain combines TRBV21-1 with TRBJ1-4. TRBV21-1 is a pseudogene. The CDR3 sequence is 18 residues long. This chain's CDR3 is CASSNGRRVRGYHEKLFF. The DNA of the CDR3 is TGTGCCAGCAGCAACGGTAGGAGGGTTCGAGGTTATCATGAAAAACTGTTTTTT.

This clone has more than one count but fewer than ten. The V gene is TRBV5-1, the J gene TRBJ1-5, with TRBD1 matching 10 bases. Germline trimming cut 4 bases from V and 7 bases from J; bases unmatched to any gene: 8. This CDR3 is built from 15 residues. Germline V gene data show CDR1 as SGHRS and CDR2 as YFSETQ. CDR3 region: CASSPTGTGVQPQHF. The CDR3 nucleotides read TGCGCCAGCAGCCCGACGGGGACAGGGGTGCAGCCCCAGCATTTT.

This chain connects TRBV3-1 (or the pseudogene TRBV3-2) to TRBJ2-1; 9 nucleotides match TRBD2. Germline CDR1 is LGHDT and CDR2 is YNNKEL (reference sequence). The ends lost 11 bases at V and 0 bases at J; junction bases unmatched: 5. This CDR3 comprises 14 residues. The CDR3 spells CAAGSGGSYNEQFF. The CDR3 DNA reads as TGTGCCGCGGGTAGCGGGGGCTCCTACAATGAGCAGTTCTTC.

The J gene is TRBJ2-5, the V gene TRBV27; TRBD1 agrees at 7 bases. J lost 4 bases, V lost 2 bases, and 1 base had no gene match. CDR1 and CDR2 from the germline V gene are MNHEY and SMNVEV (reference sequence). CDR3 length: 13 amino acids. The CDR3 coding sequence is TGTGCCAGCAGTTTAAACAGGGGAGAGACCCAGTACTTC. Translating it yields CASSLNRGETQYF.

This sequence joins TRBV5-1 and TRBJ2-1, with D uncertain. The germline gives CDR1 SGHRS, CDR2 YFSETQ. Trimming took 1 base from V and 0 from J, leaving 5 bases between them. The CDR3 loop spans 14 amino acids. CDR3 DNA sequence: TGCGCCAGCAGCTTGTCCGGCTCCTACAATGAGCAGTTCTTC. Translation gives CASSLSGSYNEQFF.

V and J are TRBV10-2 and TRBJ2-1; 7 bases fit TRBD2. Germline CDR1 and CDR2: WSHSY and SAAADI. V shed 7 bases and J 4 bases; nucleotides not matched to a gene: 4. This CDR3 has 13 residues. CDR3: CASNSGAYNEQFF. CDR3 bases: TGCGCCAGCAACAGCGGGGCTTACAATGAGCAGTTCTTC.

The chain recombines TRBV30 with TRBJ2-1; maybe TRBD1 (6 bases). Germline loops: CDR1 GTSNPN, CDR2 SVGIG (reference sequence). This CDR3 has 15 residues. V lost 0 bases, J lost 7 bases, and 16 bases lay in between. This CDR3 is CAWSVLRGVGNEQFF. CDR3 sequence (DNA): TGTGCCTGGAGTGTTCTCAGGGGAGTGGGGAATGAGCAGTTCTTC.

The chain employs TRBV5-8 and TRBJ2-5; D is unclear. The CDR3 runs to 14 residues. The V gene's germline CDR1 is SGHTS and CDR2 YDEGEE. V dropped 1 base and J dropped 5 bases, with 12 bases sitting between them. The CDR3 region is CASSLTTLGETQYF. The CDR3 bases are TGTGCCAGCAGCTTGACTACTCTCGGTGAGACCCAGTACTTC. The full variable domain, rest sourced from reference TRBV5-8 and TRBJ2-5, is EAGVTQSPTHLIKTRGQQATLRCSPISGHTSVYWYQQALGLGLQFLLWYDEGEERNRGNFPPRFSGRQFPNYSSELNVNALELEDSALYLCASSLTTLGETQYFGPGTRLLVL.

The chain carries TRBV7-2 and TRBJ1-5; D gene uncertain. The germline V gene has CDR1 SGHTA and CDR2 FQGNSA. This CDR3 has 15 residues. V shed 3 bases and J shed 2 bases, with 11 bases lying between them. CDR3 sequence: CASSFAGFGNQPQHF. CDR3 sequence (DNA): TGTGCCAGCAGCTTTGCGGGTTTTGGCAATCAGCCCCAGCATTTT.

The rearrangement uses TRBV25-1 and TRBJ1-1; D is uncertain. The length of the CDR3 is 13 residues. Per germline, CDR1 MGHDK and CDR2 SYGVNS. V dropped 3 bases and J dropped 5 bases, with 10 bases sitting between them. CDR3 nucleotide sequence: TGTGCCAGCAGTGACTGGGTCGGGACTGAAGCTTTCTTT. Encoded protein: CASSDWVGTEAFF.

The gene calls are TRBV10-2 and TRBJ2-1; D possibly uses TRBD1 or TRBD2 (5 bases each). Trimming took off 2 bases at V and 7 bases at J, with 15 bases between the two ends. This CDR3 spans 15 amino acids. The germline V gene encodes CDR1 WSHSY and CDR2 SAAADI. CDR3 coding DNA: TGCGCCAGCAGTGAGACGGTTGCTGGGGGAAATGAGCAGTTCTTC. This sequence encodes CASSETVAGGNEQFF.

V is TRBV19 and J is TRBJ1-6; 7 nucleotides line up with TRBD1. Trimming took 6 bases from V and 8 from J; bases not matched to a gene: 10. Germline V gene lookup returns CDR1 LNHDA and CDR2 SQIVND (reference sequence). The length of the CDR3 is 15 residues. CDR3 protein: CASSLGTAVDSPLHF. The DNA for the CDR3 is TGTGCCAGTAGCCTCGGGACAGCGGTTGATTCACCCCTCCACTTT. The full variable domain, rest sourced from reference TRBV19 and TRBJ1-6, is DGGITQSPKYLFRKEGQNVTLSCEQNLNHDAMYWYRQDPGQGLRLIYYSQIVNDFQKGDIAEGYSVSREKKESFPLTVTSAQKNPTAFYLCASSLGTAVDSPLHFGNGTRLTVT.

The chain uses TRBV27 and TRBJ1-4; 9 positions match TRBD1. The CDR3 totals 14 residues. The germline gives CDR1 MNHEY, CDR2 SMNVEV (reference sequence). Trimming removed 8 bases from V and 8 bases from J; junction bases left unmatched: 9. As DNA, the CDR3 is TGTGCCAGCGGAATACAGGGGGCTGGGGAAAAACTGTTTTTT. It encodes CASGIQGAGEKLFF.

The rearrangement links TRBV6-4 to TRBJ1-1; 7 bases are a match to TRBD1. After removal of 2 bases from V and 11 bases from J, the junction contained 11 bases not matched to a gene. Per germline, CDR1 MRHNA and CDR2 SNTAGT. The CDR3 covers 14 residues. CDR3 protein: CASSDGRGGESAFF. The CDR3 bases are TGTGCCAGCAGTGACGGGAGAGGGGGCGAAAGTGCTTTCTTT.

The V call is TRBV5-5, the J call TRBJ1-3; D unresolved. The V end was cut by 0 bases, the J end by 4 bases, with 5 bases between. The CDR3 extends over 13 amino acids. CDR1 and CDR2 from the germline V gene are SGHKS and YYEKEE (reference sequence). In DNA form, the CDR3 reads TGTGCCAGCAGCTTGGTTGGGGGAAACACCATATATTTT. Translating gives CASSLVGGNTIYF. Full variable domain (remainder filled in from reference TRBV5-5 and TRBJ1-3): DAGVTQSPTHLIKTRGQQVTLRCSPISGHKSVSWYQQVLGQGPQFIFQYYEKEERGRGNFPDRFSARQFPNYSSELNVNALLLGDSALYLCASSLVGGNTIYFGEGSWLTVV.

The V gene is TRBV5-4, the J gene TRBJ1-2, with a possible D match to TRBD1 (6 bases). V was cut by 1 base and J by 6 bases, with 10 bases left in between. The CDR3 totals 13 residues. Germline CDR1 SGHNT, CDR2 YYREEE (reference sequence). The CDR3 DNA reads TGTGCCAGCAGCTTGCACAGGGAAGATGGCTACACCTTC. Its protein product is CASSLHREDGYTF.

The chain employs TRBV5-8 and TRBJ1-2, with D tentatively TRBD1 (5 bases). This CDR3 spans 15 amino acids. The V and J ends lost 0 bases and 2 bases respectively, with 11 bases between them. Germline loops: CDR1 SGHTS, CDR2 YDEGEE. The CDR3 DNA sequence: TGTGCCAGCAGCTTGGGACAGAGACTCAACTATGGCTACACCTTC. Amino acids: CASSLGQRLNYGYTF.

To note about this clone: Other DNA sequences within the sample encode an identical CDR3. CDR3 sequence: CASSLGSSNQPQHF. CDR3 in DNA: TGTGCCAGCAGCTTGGGCAGTAGCAATCAGCCCCAGCATTTT. The V gene is TRBV5-8, the J gene TRBJ1-5; D remains ambiguous. Between the trimmed V and J ends, which lost 0 bases and 0 bases, there was a span of 4 bases. Looked up from germline, CDR1 is SGHTS and CDR2 is YDEGEE. This CDR3 is built from 14 residues.

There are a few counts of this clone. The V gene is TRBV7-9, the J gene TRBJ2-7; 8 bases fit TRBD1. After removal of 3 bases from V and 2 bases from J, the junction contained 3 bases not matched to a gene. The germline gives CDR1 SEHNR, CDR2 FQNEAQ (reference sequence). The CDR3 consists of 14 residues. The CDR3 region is CASSFRGPTYEQYF. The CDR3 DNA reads TGTGCCAGCAGCTTCAGGGGGCCAACCTACGAGCAGTACTTC.

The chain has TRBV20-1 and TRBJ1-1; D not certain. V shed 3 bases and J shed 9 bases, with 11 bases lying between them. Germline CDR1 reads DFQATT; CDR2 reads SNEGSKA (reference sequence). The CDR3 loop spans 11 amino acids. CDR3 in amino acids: CSASSGLKAFF. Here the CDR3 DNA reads TGCAGTGCTAGTTCAGGCCTCAAAGCTTTCTTT.

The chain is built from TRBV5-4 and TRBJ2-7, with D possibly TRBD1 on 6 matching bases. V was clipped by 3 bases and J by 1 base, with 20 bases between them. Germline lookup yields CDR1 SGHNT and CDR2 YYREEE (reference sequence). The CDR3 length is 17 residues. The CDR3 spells CASSSTPHLGQSYEQYF. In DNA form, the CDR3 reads TGTGCCAGCAGCTCGACCCCCCATCTAGGACAGTCCTACGAGCAGTACTTC.

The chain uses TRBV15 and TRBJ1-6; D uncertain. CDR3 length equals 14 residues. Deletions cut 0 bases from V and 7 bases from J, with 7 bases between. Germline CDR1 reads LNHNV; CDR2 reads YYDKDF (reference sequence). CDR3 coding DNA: TGTGCCACCAGCAGAGATTATCAGAATTCACCCCTCCACTTT. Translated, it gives CATSRDYQNSPLHF.

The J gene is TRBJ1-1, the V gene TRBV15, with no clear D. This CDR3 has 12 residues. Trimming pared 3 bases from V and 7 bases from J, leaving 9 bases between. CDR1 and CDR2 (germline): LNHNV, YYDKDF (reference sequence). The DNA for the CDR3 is TGTGCCACCAGCAGGGATCAGAGTGAAGCTTTCTTT. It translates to CATSRDQSEAFF.

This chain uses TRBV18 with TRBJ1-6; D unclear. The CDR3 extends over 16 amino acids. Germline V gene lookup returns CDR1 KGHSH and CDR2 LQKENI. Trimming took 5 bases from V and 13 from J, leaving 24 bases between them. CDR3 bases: TGTGCCAGCTCAACTGGGAACACGGGTGGATTTCGTCCCCTCCACTTT. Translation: CASSTGNTGGFRPLHF.

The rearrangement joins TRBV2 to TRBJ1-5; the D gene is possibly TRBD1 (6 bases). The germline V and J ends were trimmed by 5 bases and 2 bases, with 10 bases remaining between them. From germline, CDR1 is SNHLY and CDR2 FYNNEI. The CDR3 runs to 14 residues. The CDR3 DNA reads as TGTGCCAGCAGTTTACGGACAGGCAATCAGCCCCAGCATTTT. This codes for CASSLRTGNQPQHF.

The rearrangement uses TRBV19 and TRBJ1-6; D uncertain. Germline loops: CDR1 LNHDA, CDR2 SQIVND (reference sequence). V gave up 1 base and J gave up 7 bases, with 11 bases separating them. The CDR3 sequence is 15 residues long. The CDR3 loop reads CASSIVVRKNSPLHF. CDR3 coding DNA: TGTGCCAGTAGTATAGTCGTCAGAAAAAATTCACCCCTCCACTTT.